This record covers a single T cell receptor beta chain. This entry comes from a study of blood T cell repertoires in COVID-19. Study as a whole: Material from acute and convalescent COVID-19 was sourced from the United States, Italy and Spain.

The repertoire was sequenced with immunoSEQ multiplex PCR; TCRdb's copy has only in-frame clones and lacks some. The table records 250,000 to 350,000 clones, around 90% of them present only once. Germline assignment: CDR1 MDHEN and CDR2 SYDVKM. J was trimmed by 1 base and V by 5 bases; bases with no gene match: 14. The CDR3 length is 17 residues. The sample consisted of PBMCs or T cells enriched from blood (not recorded which). The source of this sequence is a woman younger than 30 with acute COVID-19. The chain employs TRBV28 and TRBJ2-7, with 7 bases aligning to TRBD2. CDR3 nucleotides: TGTGCCAGCAGTCCTTCTGCGACTAAGCGGGATTCCTACGAGCAGTACTTC. This gives the protein CASSPSATKRDSYEQYF.